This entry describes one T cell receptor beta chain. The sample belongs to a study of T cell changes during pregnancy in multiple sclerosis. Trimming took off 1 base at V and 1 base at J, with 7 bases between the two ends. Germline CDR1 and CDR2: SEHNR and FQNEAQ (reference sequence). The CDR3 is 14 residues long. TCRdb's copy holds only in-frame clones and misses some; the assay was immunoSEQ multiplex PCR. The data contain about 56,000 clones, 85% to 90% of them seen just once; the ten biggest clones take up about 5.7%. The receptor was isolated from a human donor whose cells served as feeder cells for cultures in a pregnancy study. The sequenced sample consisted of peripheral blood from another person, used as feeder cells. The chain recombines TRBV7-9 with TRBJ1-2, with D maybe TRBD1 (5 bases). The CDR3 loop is CASSLGQNNYGYTF. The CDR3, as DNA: TGTGCCAGCAGCTTAGGACAGAATAACTATGGCTACACCTTC.